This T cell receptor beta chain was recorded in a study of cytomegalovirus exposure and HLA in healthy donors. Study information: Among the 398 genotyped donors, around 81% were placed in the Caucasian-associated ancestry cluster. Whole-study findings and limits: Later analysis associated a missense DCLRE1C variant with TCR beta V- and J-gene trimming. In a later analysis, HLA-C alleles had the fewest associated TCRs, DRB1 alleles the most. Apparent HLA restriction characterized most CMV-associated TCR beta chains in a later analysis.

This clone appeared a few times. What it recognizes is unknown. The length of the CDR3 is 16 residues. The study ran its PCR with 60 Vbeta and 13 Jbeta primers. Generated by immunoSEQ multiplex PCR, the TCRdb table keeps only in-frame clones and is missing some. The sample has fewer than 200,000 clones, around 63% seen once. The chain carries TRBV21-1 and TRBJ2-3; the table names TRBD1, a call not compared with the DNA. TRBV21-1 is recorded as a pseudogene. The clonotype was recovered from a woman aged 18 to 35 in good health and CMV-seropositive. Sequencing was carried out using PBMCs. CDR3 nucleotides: TGTGCCAGCAGCAGTACAGGGGACTTAGGGGCAGATACGCAGTATTTT. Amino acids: CASSSTGDLGADTQYF.